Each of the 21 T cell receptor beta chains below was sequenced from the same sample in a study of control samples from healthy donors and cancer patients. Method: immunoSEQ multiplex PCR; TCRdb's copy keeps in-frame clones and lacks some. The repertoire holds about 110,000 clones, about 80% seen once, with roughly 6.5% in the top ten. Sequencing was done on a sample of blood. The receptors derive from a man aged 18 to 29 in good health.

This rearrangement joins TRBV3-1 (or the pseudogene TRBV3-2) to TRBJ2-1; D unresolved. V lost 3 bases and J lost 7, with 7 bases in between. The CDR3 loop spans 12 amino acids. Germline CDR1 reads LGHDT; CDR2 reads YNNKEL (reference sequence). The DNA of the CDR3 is TGTGCCAGCAGCCAGGCTACTAATGAGCAGTTCTTC. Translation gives CASSQATNEQFF.

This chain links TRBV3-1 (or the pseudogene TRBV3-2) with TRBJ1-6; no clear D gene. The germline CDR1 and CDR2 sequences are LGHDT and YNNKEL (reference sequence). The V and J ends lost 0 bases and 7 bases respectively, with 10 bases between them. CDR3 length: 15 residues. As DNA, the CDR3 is TGTGCCAGCAGCCAAGAATTCACAGCAAATTCACCCCTCCACTTT. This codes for CASSQEFTANSPLHF.

This CDR3 is CASSSGQGHQPQHF. The CDR3 region has the DNA TGTGCCAGCAGCTCGGGACAGGGGCACCAGCCCCAGCATTTT. The chain carries TRBV7-2 and TRBJ1-5; 10 nucleotides match TRBD1. Germline V gene data show CDR1 as SGHTA and CDR2 as FQGNSA. J was trimmed by 7 bases and V by 4 bases; bases with no gene match: 4. The length of the CDR3 is 14 residues.

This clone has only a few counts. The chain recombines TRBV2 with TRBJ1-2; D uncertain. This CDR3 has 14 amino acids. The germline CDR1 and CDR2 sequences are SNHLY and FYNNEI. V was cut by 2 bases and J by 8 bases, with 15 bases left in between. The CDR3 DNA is TGTGCCAGCAGTGAAAGGAGTAATAGGAGCGGCTACACCTTC. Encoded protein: CASSERSNRSGYTF.

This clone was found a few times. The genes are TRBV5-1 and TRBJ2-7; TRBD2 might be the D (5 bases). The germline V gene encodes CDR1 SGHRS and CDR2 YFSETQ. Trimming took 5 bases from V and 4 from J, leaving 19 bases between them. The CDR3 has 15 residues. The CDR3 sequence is CASSSNPGFKYEQYF. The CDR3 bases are TGCGCCAGCAGTTCGAATCCGGGATTCAAATACGAGCAGTACTTC.

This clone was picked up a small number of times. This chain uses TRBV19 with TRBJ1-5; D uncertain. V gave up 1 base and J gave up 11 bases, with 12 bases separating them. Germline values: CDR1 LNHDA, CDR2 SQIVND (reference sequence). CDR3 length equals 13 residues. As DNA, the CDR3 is TGTGCCAGTAGTATAGGAGCCAGGTCGTCCCAGCATTTT. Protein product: CASSIGARSSQHF.

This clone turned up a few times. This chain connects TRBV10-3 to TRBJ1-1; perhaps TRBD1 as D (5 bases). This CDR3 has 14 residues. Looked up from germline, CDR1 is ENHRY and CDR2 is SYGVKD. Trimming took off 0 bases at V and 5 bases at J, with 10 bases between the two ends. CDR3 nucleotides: TGTGCCATCAGTGAGTCAGGGGAGGGGACTGAAGCTTTCTTT. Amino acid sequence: CAISESGEGTEAFF.

CDR3 sequence reads: CASSLSYGTEAFF. The DNA for the CDR3 is TGTGCCAGCAGTTTATCGTATGGCACTGAAGCTTTCTTT. The chain joins TRBV27 to TRBJ1-1; the D is unclear. CDR1 MNHEY and CDR2 SMNVEV come from the germline V gene (reference sequence). Trimming took 0 bases from V and 4 from J, leaving 6 bases between them. This CDR3 contains 13 residues.

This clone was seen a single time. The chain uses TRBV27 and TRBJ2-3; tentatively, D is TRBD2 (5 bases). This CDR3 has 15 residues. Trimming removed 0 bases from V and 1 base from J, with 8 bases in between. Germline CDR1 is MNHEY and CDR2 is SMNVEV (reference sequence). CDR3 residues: CASSLSNGGTDTQYF. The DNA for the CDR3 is TGTGCCAGCAGTTTATCGAACGGGGGCACAGATACGCAGTATTTT.

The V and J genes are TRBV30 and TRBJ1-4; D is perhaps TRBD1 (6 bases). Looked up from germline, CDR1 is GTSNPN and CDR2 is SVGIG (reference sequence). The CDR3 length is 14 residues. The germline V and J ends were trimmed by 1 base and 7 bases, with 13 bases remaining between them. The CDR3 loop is CAWSGGGQAEKLFF. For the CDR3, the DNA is TGTGCCTGGAGTGGCGGGGGGCAGGCTGAAAAACTGTTTTTT.

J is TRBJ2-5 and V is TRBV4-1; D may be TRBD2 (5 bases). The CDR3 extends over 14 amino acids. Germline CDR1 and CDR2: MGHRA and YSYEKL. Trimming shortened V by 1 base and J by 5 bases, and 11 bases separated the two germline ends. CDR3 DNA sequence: TGCGCCAGCAGCCAAGTCCACGGGGTGGAGACCCAGTACTTC. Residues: CASSQVHGVETQYF.

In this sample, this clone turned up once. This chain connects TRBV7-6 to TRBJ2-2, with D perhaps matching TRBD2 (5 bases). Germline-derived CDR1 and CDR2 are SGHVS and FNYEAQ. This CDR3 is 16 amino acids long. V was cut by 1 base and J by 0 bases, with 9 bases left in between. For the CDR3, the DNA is TGTGCCAGCAGCTTAGAGGCGGGCCCGAACACCGGGGAGCTGTTTTTT. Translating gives CASSLEAGPNTGELFF. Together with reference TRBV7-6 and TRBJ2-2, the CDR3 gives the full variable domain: GAGVSQSPRYKVTKRGQDVALRCDPISGHVSLYWYRQALGQGPEFLTYFNYEAQQDKSGLPNDRFSAERPEGSISTLTIQRTEQRDSAMYRCASSLEAGPNTGELFFGEGSRLTVL.

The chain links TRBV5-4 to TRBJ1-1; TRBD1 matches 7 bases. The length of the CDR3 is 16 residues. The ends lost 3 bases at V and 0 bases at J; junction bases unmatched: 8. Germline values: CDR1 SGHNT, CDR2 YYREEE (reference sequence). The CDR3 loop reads CASSWRQGQLNTEAFF. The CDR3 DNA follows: TGTGCCAGCAGCTGGAGACAGGGACAGCTGAACACTGAAGCTTTCTTT.

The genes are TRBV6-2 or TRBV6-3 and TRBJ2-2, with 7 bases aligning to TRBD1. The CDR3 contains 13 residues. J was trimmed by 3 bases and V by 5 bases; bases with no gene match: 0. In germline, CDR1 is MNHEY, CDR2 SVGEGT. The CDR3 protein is CASSGQDTGELFF. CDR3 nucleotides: TGTGCCAGCAGTGGACAGGACACCGGGGAGCTGTTTTTT.

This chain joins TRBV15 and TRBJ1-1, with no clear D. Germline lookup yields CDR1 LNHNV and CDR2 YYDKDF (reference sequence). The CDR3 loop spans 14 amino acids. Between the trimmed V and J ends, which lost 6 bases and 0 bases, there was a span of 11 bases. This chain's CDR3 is CATRQGLLNTEAFF. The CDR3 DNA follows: TGTGCCACCAGACAAGGGCTTTTGAACACTGAAGCTTTCTTT.

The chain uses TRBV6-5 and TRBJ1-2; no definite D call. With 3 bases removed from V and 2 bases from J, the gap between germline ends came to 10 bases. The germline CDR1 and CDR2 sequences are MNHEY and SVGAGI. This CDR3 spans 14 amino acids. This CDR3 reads CASSYTGVNYGYTF. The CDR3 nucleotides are TGTGCCAGCAGTTATACCGGGGTGAACTATGGCTACACCTTC.

The CDR3: CASGHTQATYGYTF. The CDR3 DNA follows: TGTGCTAGTGGCCATACACAGGCCACCTATGGCTACACCTTC. This chain joins TRBV12-5 and TRBJ1-2; possibly TRBD1 for D (5 bases). The length of the CDR3 is 14 residues. Trimming removed 6 bases at V and 4 bases at J, with 15 bases between. Germline V lookup: CDR1 LGHNT, CDR2 FRNRAP.

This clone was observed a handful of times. The CDR3, as DNA: TGTGCCAGCAGCTTATTGCGGGGGGGTAGCACAGATACGCAGTATTTT. Residues: CASSLLRGGSTDTQYF. This rearrangement joins TRBV7-6 to TRBJ2-3, with 9 bases fitting TRBD2. The V segment lost 2 bases and the J segment 0 bases; nucleotides outside the gene matches: 3. This CDR3 region has 16 residues. Germline CDR1 is SGHVS and CDR2 is FNYEAQ. Based on the CDR3 plus reference TRBV7-6 and TRBJ2-3, the full variable domain is GAGVSQSPRYKVTKRGQDVALRCDPISGHVSLYWYRQALGQGPEFLTYFNYEAQQDKSGLPNDRFSAERPEGSISTLTIQRTEQRDSAMYRCASSLLRGGSTDTQYFGPGTRLTVL.

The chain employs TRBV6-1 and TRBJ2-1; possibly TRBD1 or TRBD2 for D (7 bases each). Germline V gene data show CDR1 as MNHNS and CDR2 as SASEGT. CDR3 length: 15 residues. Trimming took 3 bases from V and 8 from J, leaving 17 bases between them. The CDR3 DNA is TGTGCCAGCAGTGACAGGGGGGGCCAGGGGGATGAGCAGTTCTTC. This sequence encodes CASSDRGGQGDEQFF.

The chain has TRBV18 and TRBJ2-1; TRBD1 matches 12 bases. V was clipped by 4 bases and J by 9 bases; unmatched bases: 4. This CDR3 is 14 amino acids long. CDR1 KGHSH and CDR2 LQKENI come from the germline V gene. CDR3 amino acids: CASSRDRGHSEQFF. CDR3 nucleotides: TGTGCCAGCTCACGGGACAGGGGGCATAGTGAGCAGTTCTTC.

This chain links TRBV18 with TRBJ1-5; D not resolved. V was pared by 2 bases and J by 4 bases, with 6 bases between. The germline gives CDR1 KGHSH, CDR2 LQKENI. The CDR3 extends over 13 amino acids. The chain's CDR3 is CASSPGHNQPQHF. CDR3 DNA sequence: TGTGCCAGCTCACCAGGGCATAATCAGCCCCAGCATTTT.